This TCR beta chain was sequenced for a study of shared clonotypes between healthy human individuals. General observations from the study: Shared across a few donors were about 4.8% of the naive CD4 clonotypes.

As for this clone: Its antigen is unknown.

This CDR3 is 14 amino acids long. Germline CDR1 and CDR2: SQVTM and ANQGSEA. Trimming removed 8 bases from V and 0 bases from J, with 16 bases in between. All donors were healthy HIV-negative adults lacking recent acute infections or vaccinations. CD4+ cell separation produced CD45RA+ naive and CD45RA-negative memory subsets. Sorted subsets were amplified in replicate PCRs using around 220 ng DNA, 25,000 to 30,000 T cell genomes. The repertoire was sequenced with immunoSEQ multiplex PCR; TCRdb's copy has only in-frame clones and lacks some. The sample carries some 580,000 clones, 97% recorded once. Sequencing was carried out using naive CD4+ T cells sorted from blood. Subset defined: CD45RA+ positively selected. The sequence was obtained from a woman under 40 in good health. The V gene is TRBV29-1, the J gene TRBJ1-1, with D uncertain. The CDR3 nucleotides are TGCAGCCTACGGCGGGGAGATGTGAACACTGAAGCTTTCTTT. The encoded protein is CSLRRGDVNTEAFF.